This TCR beta chain was identified in a study of T cell repertoires in cytomegalovirus infection. Study summary: Public signatures in TCR beta pointed to CMV infection and matching HLA type. Overall study results and limits: HLA-C-restricted CMV clonotypes gave the most frequent clonotype in two of eight donors.

Between the trimmed V and J ends, which lost 7 bases and 1 base, there was a span of 20 bases. CDR3 length: 16 residues. Germline V gives CDR1 SEHNR, CDR2 FQNEAQ (reference sequence). TCRdb itself ran the reads through MiXCR, one entry per CDR3 protein. The sample includes hundreds of thousands of distinct CDR3 sequences, roughly 15% of them seen just once. This clonotype showed up many times. Its target is unknown. The source of this sequence is a human donor in good health (CMV status not recorded). Some clones in this sample may be carry-over from other donors' samples. The chain links TRBV7-9 to TRBJ2-7, with a possible D match to TRBD2 (7 bases). Sequenced input: PBMCs. CDR3 sequence (DNA): TGTGCCAGCACCTCGAACAGGGAGGGAAGATCCTACGAGCAGTACTTC. Its protein product is CASTSNREGRSYEQYF.